The 32 T cell receptor beta chains given below trace back to one sample, sequenced in a study of T-cell memory formation after mild COVID-19. TCRdb re-derived calls from the 5' RACE reads in MiXCR, one entry per CDR3 protein. The data contain a few hundred thousand distinct CDR3 sequences, roughly 14% of them seen just once; the ten biggest clones take up about 20%. Sequenced input: PBMCs or a T cell subset sorted from them (not recorded which). All receptors come from a man aged 18 to 29 who had mild COVID-19 (a few samples of this study predate the infection). Cell type and time point are not known.

The chain joins TRBV30 to TRBJ2-1, with D perhaps matching TRBD2 (6 bases). This CDR3 has 13 residues. CDR1 is GTSNPN and CDR2 is SVGIG in the germline V gene (reference sequence). With 6 bases removed from V and 5 bases from J, the gap between germline ends came to 14 bases. CDR3 sequence (DNA): TGTGCCTGCTACCGGGACTGGAACAATGAGCAGTTCTTC. It encodes CACYRDWNNEQFF.

V gene TRBV2 combines with J gene TRBJ1-1; possible D gene TRBD1, 6 bases. The germline CDR1 and CDR2 sequences are SNHLY and FYNNEI. V lost 7 bases, J lost 4 bases, and 13 bases lay in between. The CDR3 is 13 residues long. The CDR3: CASNSDRGTEAFF. The CDR3 nucleotides are TGTGCCAGCAATTCGGACAGAGGCACTGAAGCTTTCTTT.

The sample holds a few counts of this clonotype. The J gene is TRBJ2-6, the V gene TRBV6-6; D is unclear. The germline gives CDR1 MNHNY, CDR2 SVGAGI (reference sequence). The V end lost 2 bases, the J end lost 4 bases, and 12 bases lay between the germline ends. The length of the CDR3 is 16 residues. The CDR3 protein is CASSYPRTGGANVLTF. As DNA, the CDR3 is TGTGCCAGCAGTTACCCCAGAACTGGCGGGGCCAACGTCCTGACTTTC.

This clonotype was seen more than once but under ten times. The V gene is TRBV4-3, the J gene TRBJ1-1, with 8 bases aligning to TRBD1. V was pared by 5 bases and J by 2 bases, with 4 bases of the junction left unmatched. From germline, CDR1 is LGHNA and CDR2 YSLEER. The CDR3 runs to 14 residues. CDR3 loop: CASSTQGANTEAFF. The CDR3 DNA reads as TGCGCCAGCAGCACCCAGGGGGCTAACACTGAAGCTTTCTTT.

This chain uses TRBV20-1 with TRBJ1-2, with no clear D. In germline, CDR1 is DFQATT, CDR2 SNEGSKA (reference sequence). The CDR3 runs to 14 residues. V shed 7 bases and J shed 1 base, with 16 bases lying between them. The CDR3 reads CSERAKDLNYGYTF. The DNA for the CDR3 is TGCAGTGAGCGGGCAAAGGACCTTAACTATGGCTACACCTTC.

The chain employs TRBV12-3 or TRBV12-4 and TRBJ1-3; D unresolved. CDR3 size: 13 residues. V was clipped by 6 bases and J by 0 bases, with 6 bases between them. CDR3 sequence: CASRPSSGNTIYF. As DNA, the CDR3 is TGTGCCAGCAGGCCCAGCTCTGGAAACACCATATATTTT.

This clonotype was counted between two and nine times. This sequence joins TRBV7-2 and TRBJ2-2; D perhaps matches TRBD2 (6 bases). Trimming took off 1 base at V and 2 bases at J, with 11 bases between the two ends. This CDR3 contains 16 residues. In germline, CDR1 is SGHTA, CDR2 FQGNSA. The CDR3 nucleotides are TGTGCCAGCAGCTTAGTAACGGGGGTAAACACCGGGGAGCTGTTTTTT. Protein product: CASSLVTGVNTGELFF.

This chain joins TRBV20-1 and TRBJ2-3; D possibly corresponds to TRBD1 (6 bases). CDR3 size: 14 residues. V was cut by 5 bases and J by 5 bases, with 17 bases left in between. Germline CDR1 DFQATT, CDR2 SNEGSKA (reference sequence). Here the CDR3 DNA reads TGCAGTGCTGGGGGCCGGGCCACGGGAGATACGCAGTATTTT. Its protein is CSAGGRATGDTQYF.

In this sample, this clonotype turned up many times. The rearrangement links TRBV7-2 to TRBJ1-2; the D gene is possibly TRBD1 (5 bases). Looked up from germline, CDR1 is SGHTA and CDR2 is FQGNSA. CDR3 length: 16 amino acids. V was cut by 6 bases and J by 0 bases, with 17 bases left in between. In nucleotides, the CDR3 is TGTGCCAGCAGTCGGGGCTATCTCGAAGCTAACTATGGCTACACCTTC. This gives the protein CASSRGYLEANYGYTF.

This clonotype was seen many times. The rearrangement uses TRBV5-1 and TRBJ2-5; D is perhaps TRBD2 (6 bases). The CDR3 covers 15 residues. Germline lookup yields CDR1 SGHRS and CDR2 YFSETQ. Trimming removed 4 bases at V and 0 bases at J, with 13 bases between. Here the CDR3 DNA reads TGCGCCAGCAGCACTAACCGGGACTACCAAGAGACCCAGTACTTC. It specifies CASSTNRDYQETQYF. The full variable domain, rest sourced from reference TRBV5-1 and TRBJ2-5, is KAGVTQTPRYLIKTRGQQVTLSCSPISGHRSVSWYQQTPGQGLQFLFEYFSETQRNKGNFPGRFSGRQFSNSRSEMNVSTLELGDSALYLCASSTNRDYQETQYFGPGTRLLVL.

In its sample, this clonotype was seen a few times. The rearrangement links TRBV2 to TRBJ2-3; D is undetermined. Trimming removed 6 bases from V and 0 bases from J, with 19 bases in between. Germline loops: CDR1 SNHLY, CDR2 FYNNEI. This CDR3 contains 17 residues. CDR3 in amino acids: CASSPIVQISSTDTQYF. CDR3 coding DNA: TGTGCCAGCAGCCCCATCGTACAGATTTCTAGCACAGATACGCAGTATTTT.

The chain is built from TRBV5-6 and TRBJ1-2; D is uncertain. Trimming removed 3 bases at V and 6 bases at J, with 9 bases between. This CDR3 comprises 12 residues. The germline gives CDR1 SGHDT, CDR2 YYEEEE. DNA of the CDR3: TGTGCCAGCAGCTCCCGTCCCGATGGCTACACCTTC. Translated, it gives CASSSRPDGYTF.

V gene TRBV5-1 combines with J gene TRBJ1-3; TRBD1 is a possible D gene (5 bases). The ends were cut back, 0 bases at V and 4 bases at J, with 14 bases in the middle. This CDR3 comprises 16 residues. The germline gives CDR1 SGHRS, CDR2 YFSETQ. This chain's CDR3 is CASSLDRGEAGNTIYF. The CDR3 region has the DNA TGCGCCAGCAGCTTGGATAGAGGGGAGGCCGGAAACACCATATATTTT.

This clonotype came up a few times. The chain joins TRBV20-1 to TRBJ2-5; no clear D gene. The CDR3 runs to 15 residues. Germline CDR1 and CDR2: DFQATT and SNEGSKA (reference sequence). The germline V and J ends were trimmed by 0 bases and 2 bases, with 13 bases remaining between them. This CDR3 is CSARDLFETQETQYF. CDR3 DNA: TGCAGTGCTAGAGATCTGTTCGAAACACAAGAGACCCAGTACTTC.

This clonotype was detected only a few times. V is TRBV13 and J is TRBJ2-7, with 7 bases lining up with TRBD2. Trimming cost V 7 bases and J 6 bases; bases outside gene matches: 12. Germline CDR1 and CDR2: PRHDT and FYEKMQ (reference sequence). The CDR3 is 14 amino acids. The CDR3 reads CASTQRGGPREQYF. CDR3 sequence (DNA): TGTGCCAGCACCCAGCGGGGAGGACCCCGCGAGCAGTACTTC.

V is TRBV5-1 and J is TRBJ2-5, with unresolved D. CDR1 and CDR2 (germline): SGHRS, YFSETQ. The CDR3 sequence is 13 residues long. V was clipped by 0 bases and J by 4 bases, with 7 bases between them. The CDR3 protein is CASSLAKAETQYF. The CDR3 region has the DNA TGCGCCAGCAGCTTGGCCAAGGCAGAGACCCAGTACTTC.

The CDR3 reads CASSAHEGAKNIQYF. DNA of the CDR3: TGTGCCAGCAGTGCCCATGAAGGGGCCAAAAACATTCAGTACTTC. J is TRBJ2-4 and V is TRBV2; D unresolved. Trimming cost V 4 bases and J 1 base, with 11 bases left between them. CDR1 is SNHLY and CDR2 is FYNNEI in the germline V gene. This CDR3 is 15 amino acids long.

There are a few counts of this clonotype. This sequence joins TRBV10-3 and TRBJ1-5; D not certain. CDR1 and CDR2 (germline): ENHRY, SYGVKD. This CDR3 contains 14 residues. With 0 bases removed from V and 8 bases from J, the gap between germline ends came to 11 bases. CDR3 DNA: TGTGCCATCAGTGAGTCGTCGAACGGAGAGCCCCAGCATTTT. Its protein product is CAISESSNGEPQHF.

V and J are TRBV21-1 and TRBJ2-3; TRBD2 was called by the table and not checked on the DNA. TRBV21-1 is a pseudogene segment. This CDR3 has 17 residues. The CDR3 loop reads CASRQSSGGAVRDTQYF. CDR3 bases: TGTGCCAGCAGACAGTCTAGCGGGGGGGCCGTGAGAGATACGCAGTATTTT.

This rearrangement joins TRBV6-5 to TRBJ1-3; 7 nucleotides agree with TRBD1. V shed 5 bases, J shed 0 bases, and the junction held 10 bases outside the gene matches. The V gene's germline CDR1 is MNHEY and CDR2 SVGAGI. The CDR3 contains 17 residues. CDR3 loop: CASSPRQGSYSGNTIYF. The CDR3 bases are TGTGCCAGCAGTCCCCGACAGGGCTCATACTCTGGAAACACCATATATTTT.

This clonotype came up a few times. The chain combines TRBV25-1 with TRBJ2-5; possibly TRBD1 or TRBD2 for D (5 bases each). Germline CDR1 reads MGHDK; CDR2 reads SYGVNS. The CDR3 has 15 amino acids. Trimming removed 6 bases at V and 4 bases at J, with 18 bases between. This CDR3 reads CASSETGTAGETQYF. The CDR3 DNA reads as TGTGCCAGCAGCGAAACAGGAACCGCGGGAGAGACCCAGTACTTC.

The CDR3 region is CASSSETSAFSYNEQFF. In DNA form, the CDR3 reads TGTGCCAGCAGCTCCGAAACTAGCGCTTTCTCCTACAATGAGCAGTTCTTC. The J gene is TRBJ2-1, the V gene TRBV7-9; 7 bases fit TRBD2. Germline loops: CDR1 SEHNR, CDR2 FQNEAQ (reference sequence). The CDR3 has 17 amino acids. Germline trimming cut 4 bases from V and 0 bases from J; bases unmatched to any gene: 9.

This clonotype was seen many times. V usage is TRBV5-1 and J usage is TRBJ2-3; 14 positions match TRBD2. V was clipped by 0 bases and J by 5 bases; unmatched bases: 8. CDR1 SGHRS and CDR2 YFSETQ come from the germline V gene. The CDR3 length is 18 residues. The CDR3 sequence is CASSLARLAGGQLDTQYF. The CDR3 DNA reads as TGCGCCAGCAGCTTGGCCCGACTAGCGGGGGGGCAATTAGATACGCAGTATTTT.

This clonotype appeared many times. This chain links TRBV18 with TRBJ1-5, with unresolved D. The CDR3 has 14 residues. Germline values: CDR1 KGHSH, CDR2 LQKENI. V dropped 3 bases and J dropped 6 bases, with 12 bases sitting between them. The CDR3, as DNA: TGTGCCAGCTCACCCGGAGGGATCGGTCAGCCCCAGCATTTT. Its protein is CASSPGGIGQPQHF. The whole variable domain, remainder taken from reference TRBV18 and TRBJ1-5, is NAGVMQNPRHLVRRRGQEARLRCSPMKGHSHVYWYRQLPEEGLKFMVYLQKENIIDESGMPKERFSAEFPKEGPSILRIQQVVRGDSAAYFCASSPGGIGQPQHFGDGTRLSIL.

This clonotype has at least ten counts. The rearrangement joins TRBV7-6 to TRBJ2-1; TRBD1 matches 8 bases. V trimming: 3 bases; J trimming: 0 bases; junction bases outside the gene matches: 1. The length of the CDR3 is 15 residues. CDR1 SGHVS and CDR2 FNYEAQ come from the germline V gene. The CDR3 protein is CASSFGQGSYNEQFF. The CDR3 DNA follows: TGTGCCAGCAGCTTCGGACAGGGCTCCTACAATGAGCAGTTCTTC.

This clonotype came up a few times. V and J are TRBV6-2 or TRBV6-3 and TRBJ2-1; no clear D gene. Deletions cut 7 bases from V and 4 bases from J, with 17 bases between. Germline CDR1 is MNHEY and CDR2 is SVGEGT. This CDR3 comprises 15 residues. The CDR3 DNA is TGTGCCAGCACCCCATCTCCTCCTAGATACAATGAGCAGTTCTTC. Its protein is CASTPSPPRYNEQFF.

This chain links TRBV9 with TRBJ2-1, with D possibly matching TRBD2 (6 bases). This CDR3 region has 13 residues. Germline CDR1 and CDR2: SGDLS and YYNGEE. V lost 3 bases and J 7 bases, leaving 11 bases between the germline ends. CDR3 residues: CASSAGGRNEQFF. In DNA form, the CDR3 reads TGTGCCAGCAGCGCAGGAGGGAGAAATGAGCAGTTCTTC.

There are a few counts of this clonotype. The J gene is TRBJ1-5, the V gene TRBV28; D remains ambiguous. V lost 6 bases to trimming and J lost 2 bases, with 17 bases between them. CDR3 size: 16 residues. The germline CDR1 and CDR2 sequences are MDHEN and SYDVKM. CDR3 DNA: TGTGCCAGCAGCCCCGAGTGGGGAATAGGCAATCAGCCCCAGCATTTT. Its protein is CASSPEWGIGNQPQHF.

This clonotype appeared many times. The rearrangement links TRBV2 to TRBJ2-5; 7 bases match TRBD1. This CDR3 is 16 amino acids long. V lost 4 bases, J lost 5 bases, and 13 bases stayed unmatched. Germline CDR1 and CDR2: SNHLY and FYNNEI. The CDR3 loop reads CASSVGQGVRSETQYF. CDR3 DNA: TGTGCCAGCAGTGTTGGGCAGGGGGTAAGGTCCGAGACCCAGTACTTC. The full variable domain, completed using reference TRBV2 and TRBJ2-5, is EPEVTQTPSHQVTQMGQEVILRCVPISNHLYFYWYRQILGQKVEFLVSFYNNEISEKSEIFDDQFSVERPDGSNFTLKIRSTKLEDSAMYFCASSVGQGVRSETQYFGPGTRLLVL.

The CDR3 coding sequence is TGTGCCATCAGTTCCCAGACGAACTATGGCTACACCTTC. It yields the protein CAISSQTNYGYTF. The chain uses TRBV10-3 and TRBJ1-2, with D unclear. Germline V gene sequence: CDR1 ENHRY, CDR2 SYGVKD. The CDR3 contains 13 residues. V lost 5 bases to trimming and J lost 2 bases, with 9 bases between them.

The chain recombines TRBV7-6 with TRBJ2-7, with a possible D match to TRBD1 (6 bases). The germline V gene has CDR1 SGHVS and CDR2 FNYEAQ. This CDR3 is built from 13 residues. Trimming stripped 3 bases from V and 5 bases from J, with 11 bases between. The CDR3 sequence: CASSFGGRDEQYF. The CDR3 DNA reads as TGTGCCAGCAGCTTTGGGGGCCGGGACGAGCAGTACTTC. Based on the CDR3 plus reference TRBV7-6 and TRBJ2-7, the full variable domain is GAGVSQSPRYKVTKRGQDVALRCDPISGHVSLYWYRQALGQGPEFLTYFNYEAQQDKSGLPNDRFSAERPEGSISTLTIQRTEQRDSAMYRCASSFGGRDEQYFGPGTRLTVT.

The V and J genes are TRBV4-1 and TRBJ1-2; D gene ambiguous. Germline assignment: CDR1 MGHRA and CDR2 YSYEKL. V gave up 3 bases and J gave up 2 bases, with 10 bases separating them. This CDR3 is 14 amino acids long. The CDR3 region is CASSHEAGNYGYTF. CDR3 nucleotides: TGCGCCAGCAGCCACGAGGCAGGCAACTATGGCTACACCTTC.